These 28 T cell receptor beta chains came from one sample sequenced in a study of cytomegalovirus exposure and HLA in healthy donors. PCR involved 60 Vbeta and 13 Jbeta primers. TCRdb keeps only in-frame clones here, not all; method: immunoSEQ multiplex PCR. The table records tens of thousands of clones, over 70% of them present only once. The material sequenced was PBMCs. The receptors were sampled from a man aged 45-60 years in good health and CMV-seropositive.

The J gene is TRBJ2-7, the V gene TRBV19; TRBD1 agrees at 11 bases. V shed 4 bases, J shed 3 bases, and the junction held 5 bases outside the gene matches. Per germline, CDR1 LNHDA and CDR2 SQIVND (reference sequence). This CDR3 has 15 amino acids. CDR3: CASSTKGQGDYEQYF. The DNA for the CDR3 is TGTGCCAGTAGTACGAAGGGACAGGGGGACTACGAGCAGTACTTC.

The chain combines TRBV4-3 with TRBJ1-4, with 7 bases lining up with TRBD1. Germline V gene lookup returns CDR1 LGHNA and CDR2 YSLEER. CDR3 length equals 13 residues. Losses at the gene ends were 5 bases for V and 8 bases for J; bases not matched to a gene: 5. CDR3 region: CASSFGTAEKLFF. Written as DNA, the CDR3 is TGCGCCAGCAGCTTTGGGACAGCCGAAAAACTGTTTTTT.

The chain carries TRBV27 and TRBJ1-1; no clear D. V lost 4 bases, J lost 1 base, and 7 bases lay in between. Germline loops: CDR1 MNHEY, CDR2 SMNVEV (reference sequence). The CDR3 consists of 13 residues. The CDR3 sequence: CASSSQENTEAFF. CDR3 bases: TGTGCCAGCAGTTCCCAGGAGAACACTGAAGCTTTCTTT.

The V and J genes are TRBV15 and TRBJ2-4; the match to TRBD1 covers 7 bases. The CDR3 has 15 amino acids. Germline trimming cut 4 bases from V and 3 bases from J; bases unmatched to any gene: 6. Germline V gene lookup returns CDR1 LNHNV and CDR2 YYDKDF (reference sequence). The CDR3 nucleotides are TGTGCCACCAGCACTAGGGGGCTAGGCAAAAACATTCAGTACTTC. Amino acid sequence: CATSTRGLGKNIQYF.

This clone occurred once. The chain employs TRBV11-1 and TRBJ2-5; 8 bases align to TRBD2. CDR3 length equals 18 residues. The V segment lost 0 bases and the J segment 5 bases; nucleotides outside the gene matches: 14. From germline, CDR1 is SGHAT and CDR2 FQDESV (reference sequence). CDR3 in DNA: TGTGCCAGCAGCTTAGCGTCGTTTCCAGCGGGGGTTGGTGAGACCCAGTACTTC. Its translation: CASSLASFPAGVGETQYF.

The chain recombines TRBV29-1 with TRBJ2-5; a possible D gene is TRBD2 (6 bases). The CDR3 is made up of 12 amino acids. V lost 2 bases to trimming and J lost 13 bases, with 17 bases between them. CDR1 SQVTM and CDR2 ANQGSEA come from the germline V gene. The CDR3 nucleotides read TGCAGCGTTGAAATGGGGACTGGGAACCCGTACTTC. Translating gives CSVEMGTGNPYF.

The rearrangement joins TRBV4-2 to TRBJ2-7; D may be TRBD2 (5 bases). Trimming left V 8 bases short and J 1 base short, with 15 bases between. The germline V gene has CDR1 LGHNA and CDR2 YNFKEQ. CDR3 length: 14 residues. The CDR3 DNA sequence: TGTGCCAGCGCTCCAGGACTGGTTTCCTACGAGCAGTACTTC. Encoded protein: CASAPGLVSYEQYF.

This clone appeared once. The V call is TRBV6-6, the J call TRBJ1-1; D gene ambiguous. V was trimmed by 0 bases and J by 8 bases, leaving 7 bases between them. This CDR3 is 12 amino acids long. Germline loops: CDR1 MNHNY, CDR2 SVGAGI (reference sequence). The CDR3 region has the DNA TGTGCCAGCAGTTACTCCAGGTACGAAGCTTTCTTT. Its protein product is CASSYSRYEAFF.

In this sample, this clone turned up a few times. The chain recombines TRBV27 with TRBJ1-6; possible D gene TRBD1, 5 bases. Per germline, CDR1 MNHEY and CDR2 SMNVEV (reference sequence). This CDR3 is built from 14 residues. V lost 0 bases and J lost 7, with 7 bases in between. The CDR3 nucleotides read TGTGCCAGCAGTTTATCCGGGGGGAATTCACCCCTCCACTTT. It specifies CASSLSGGNSPLHF.

CDR3 protein: CASSLLASTDTQYF. The CDR3 coding sequence is TGTGCCAGCAGTTTACTAGCCAGCACAGATACGCAGTATTTT. The rearrangement joins TRBV27 to TRBJ2-3; possible D gene TRBD2, 5 bases. The CDR3 extends over 14 amino acids. Germline CDR1 reads MNHEY; CDR2 reads SMNVEV (reference sequence). V lost 2 bases and J 0 bases, leaving 6 bases between the germline ends.

This clone occurred once. The chain recombines TRBV2 with TRBJ2-7; TRBD1 aligns across 7 bases. Per germline, CDR1 SNHLY and CDR2 FYNNEI. The CDR3 length is 14 residues. V shed 5 bases and J 6 bases; nucleotides not matched to a gene: 10. The CDR3 DNA is TGTGCCAGCAGTAAAGAGACAGGGCAAAGCGAGCAGTACTTC. It yields the protein CASSKETGQSEQYF. The full variable domain, its missing parts supplied by reference TRBV2 and TRBJ2-7, is EPEVTQTPSHQVTQMGQEVILRCVPISNHLYFYWYRQILGQKVEFLVSFYNNEISEKSEIFDDQFSVERPDGSNFTLKIRSTKLEDSAMYFCASSKETGQSEQYFGPGTRLTVT.

The chain employs TRBV5-1 and TRBJ1-2, with D perhaps matching TRBD1 (5 bases). Germline values: CDR1 SGHRS, CDR2 YFSETQ. CDR3 length equals 13 residues. Deletions cut 4 bases from V and 3 bases from J, with 10 bases between. CDR3 amino acids: CASSIDSYYGYTF. CDR3 bases: TGCGCCAGCAGCATAGACAGTTACTATGGCTACACCTTC.

This rearrangement joins TRBV13 to TRBJ2-1; possible D gene TRBD2, 6 bases. V was shortened by 5 bases and J by 9 bases, with 20 bases between the two germline ends. The CDR3 totals 15 residues. Germline V gene data show CDR1 as PRHDT and CDR2 as FYEKMQ (reference sequence). The CDR3 coding sequence is TGTGCCAGCAGCCCGCCGGGACTTAGAGCGGGTGAGCAGTTCTTC. Residues: CASSPPGLRAGEQFF.

This chain joins TRBV4-2 and TRBJ1-1, with D uncertain. Trimming cost V 3 bases and J 10 bases, with 21 bases left between them. Germline-derived CDR1 and CDR2 are LGHNA and YNFKEQ. The CDR3 length is 15 residues. CDR3 region: CASSQSGGPLVGAFF. In DNA, the CDR3 is TGTGCCAGCAGCCAGTCGGGAGGGCCCCTGGTAGGAGCTTTCTTT.

In nucleotides, the CDR3 is TGTGCCAGCAGCCACGCTGACAGGGCTAGCACAGATACGCAGTATTTT. Its protein is CASSHADRASTDTQYF. The chain recombines TRBV7-8 with TRBJ2-3; 7 nucleotides agree with TRBD1. The CDR3 spans 16 residues. Looked up from germline, CDR1 is SGHVS and CDR2 is FQNEAQ. V dropped 5 bases and J dropped 0; count of bases not matched to a gene: 8. Full variable domain (remainder filled in from reference TRBV7-8 and TRBJ2-3): GAGVSQSPRYKVAKRGQDVALRCDPISGHVSLFWYQQALGQGPEFLTYFQNEAQLDKSGLPSDRFFAERPEGSVSTLKIQRTQQEDSAVYLCASSHADRASTDTQYFGPGTRLTVL.

CDR3 nucleotide sequence: TGTGCCAGTAGGACCGGGACAGGGTATAGCACTGAAGCTTTCTTT. Residues: CASRTGTGYSTEAFF. The chain employs TRBV19 and TRBJ1-1, with 9 bases identical to TRBD1. V shed 6 bases, J shed 4 bases, and the junction held 9 bases outside the gene matches. Germline V gives CDR1 LNHDA, CDR2 SQIVND (reference sequence). The CDR3 extends over 15 amino acids.

Note on this clone: Sequence at one end of the junction differs from germline and may be a read error. The V gene is TRBV18, the J gene TRBJ2-7, with TRBD2 matching 9 bases. Germline CDR1 KGHSH, CDR2 LQKENI. This CDR3 has 17 residues. CDR3 in DNA: TGTGTCAGCTCACCTGTGGTCCCTAGCGGGGTAACTTACGAGCAGTACTTC. Residues: CVSSPVVPSGVTYEQYF.

This clone was recorded a few times. V gene TRBV4-2 combines with J gene TRBJ2-1; TRBD1 aligns across 9 bases. This CDR3 is built from 18 residues. Per the germline V gene, CDR1 is LGHNA and CDR2 is YNFKEQ. The V and J ends lost 1 base and 7 bases, in that order; junction bases with no gene match: 14. The CDR3 DNA reads TGTGCCAGCAGCCAAGGTGACCTGAGGGACAGGGAGTGGAATGAGCAGTTCTTC. This codes for CASSQGDLRDREWNEQFF.

This clone was picked up a small number of times. The V and J genes are TRBV5-4 and TRBJ1-3; D is unclear. Deletions cut 0 bases from V and 0 bases from J, with 4 bases between. The CDR3 runs to 14 residues. Germline lookup yields CDR1 SGHNT and CDR2 YYREEE (reference sequence). CDR3 loop: CASSLAGSGNTIYF. The DNA for the CDR3 is TGTGCCAGCAGCTTGGCCGGCTCTGGAAACACCATATATTTT.

V and J are TRBV5-1 and TRBJ2-7; a weak D match, TRBD1 (6 bases). The ends were cut back, 3 bases at V and 4 bases at J, with 20 bases in the middle. CDR3 length equals 16 residues. The germline gives CDR1 SGHRS, CDR2 YFSETQ. The CDR3 spells CASSSGDTGTGYEQYF. The CDR3 nucleotides are TGCGCCAGCAGCTCAGGGGACACCGGGACGGGGTACGAGCAGTACTTC.

As DNA, the CDR3 is TGTGCCAGCAGTAGCGGGCCTAGTGGCTACACCTTC. Its translation: CASSSGPSGYTF. The chain employs TRBV28 and TRBJ1-2; D remains unclear. Germline CDR1 MDHEN, CDR2 SYDVKM. Trimming pared 5 bases from V and 7 bases from J, leaving 11 bases between. The CDR3 has 12 residues.

The V call is TRBV18, the J call TRBJ2-1, with 9 bases aligning to TRBD1. Germline CDR1 is KGHSH and CDR2 is LQKENI. J gave up 8 bases and V 5 bases, and 10 bases lay outside the gene matches. This CDR3 contains 15 residues. In DNA, the CDR3 is TGTGCCAGCTCATATCCGGGACAGGGAGACGATGAGCAGTTCTTC. Protein: CASSYPGQGDDEQFF. Full variable domain (outside the CDR3, taken from reference TRBV18 and TRBJ2-1): NAGVMQNPRHLVRRRGQEARLRCSPMKGHSHVYWYRQLPEEGLKFMVYLQKENIIDESGMPKERFSAEFPKEGPSILRIQQVVRGDSAAYFCASSYPGQGDDEQFFGPGTRLTVL.

By frequency in the sample, this clone is medium-sized (0.01 to 0.1%). This rearrangement joins TRBV2 to TRBJ1-5, with TRBD1 as a possible D gene (5 bases). Germline V gives CDR1 SNHLY, CDR2 FYNNEI. Trimming removed 3 bases at V and 6 bases at J, with 18 bases between. The CDR3 extends over 16 amino acids. The CDR3 nucleotides are TGTGCCAGCAGTGACGTATGGGGGGGAGCGGGTCAGCCCCAGCATTTT. The encoded protein is CASSDVWGGAGQPQHF. The full variable domain, with the rest looked up from reference TRBV2 and TRBJ1-5, is EPEVTQTPSHQVTQMGQEVILRCVPISNHLYFYWYRQILGQKVEFLVSFYNNEISEKSEIFDDQFSVERPDGSNFTLKIRSTKLEDSAMYFCASSDVWGGAGQPQHFGDGTRLSIL.

The rearrangement joins TRBV5-4 to TRBJ2-5; TRBD2 is a possible D gene (6 bases). V lost 6 bases, J lost 1 base, and 10 bases lay in between. In germline, CDR1 is SGHNT, CDR2 YYREEE (reference sequence). The CDR3 is 13 amino acids. The CDR3 bases are TGTGCCAGCAAAGGAGGGACCCAAGAGACCCAGTACTTC. Its protein is CASKGGTQETQYF.

This rearrangement joins TRBV20-1 to TRBJ2-3; D not certain. The CDR3 sequence is 11 residues long. Trimming stripped 6 bases from V and 5 bases from J, with 9 bases between. Germline V gene sequence: CDR1 DFQATT, CDR2 SNEGSKA (reference sequence). The CDR3 DNA reads as TGCAGTGCCCTAAATGGAGATACGCAGTATTTT. Its protein product is CSALNGDTQYF.

This sequence joins TRBV7-2 and TRBJ1-2, with a weak D call TRBD1 (6 bases). V lost 5 bases and J lost 4, with 14 bases in between. Germline V CDR1 and CDR2: SGHTA, FQGNSA. The CDR3 is made up of 14 amino acids. This CDR3 is CASSPTGNGYGYTF. The CDR3 DNA reads TGTGCCAGCAGCCCCACAGGGAACGGCTATGGCTACACCTTC.

The chain has TRBV15 and TRBJ2-3; 9 bases fit TRBD1. Germline values: CDR1 LNHNV, CDR2 YYDKDF (reference sequence). This CDR3 contains 15 residues. Unmatched junction bases numbered 11, after V lost 3 bases and J lost 10 bases. CDR3 sequence reads: CATSSLPGQGLSQYF. CDR3 sequence (DNA): TGTGCCACCAGCAGTTTACCGGGACAGGGACTTTCGCAGTATTTT. The whole variable domain, remainder taken from reference TRBV15 and TRBJ2-3, is DAMVIQNPRYQVTQFGKPVTLSCSQTLNHNVMYWYQQKSSQAPKLLFHYYDKDFNNEADTPDNFQSRRPNTSFCFLDIRSPGLGDTAMYLCATSSLPGQGLSQYFGPGTRLTVL.

The chain couples TRBV5-1 to TRBJ2-2; 8 bases map to TRBD2. Trimming took 1 base from V and 0 from J; bases not matched to a gene: 2. The CDR3 contains 16 residues. Germline V CDR1 and CDR2: SGHRS, YFSETQ. CDR3 residues: CASSLTSGANTGELFF. In DNA, the CDR3 is TGCGCCAGCAGCTTGACTAGCGGCGCGAACACCGGGGAGCTGTTTTTT.